Below are 30 T cell receptor beta chains sequenced from a single sample in a study of T cells after posttransplantation cyclophosphamide listed by TCRdb under 2016. Library prep was done by the immunoSEQ multiplex PCR assay. Imported from immuneACCESS, the table was reduced by TCRdb to in-frame sequences with V and J called. These copies leave out some clones; in studies compared against another copy, an unresolved V gene accounts for under half, and the cause of the remainder is not known. The table for this sample lists roughly 45,000 clones, none of them counted only once. The top ten hold about 2.2% of the sample. Sequenced input: PBMCs. These receptors were taken from a man aged 40-49 years in good health, CMV-negative, and a related stem cell transplant donor.

This clone was found many times. The rearrangement links TRBV5-4 to TRBJ2-3, with D possibly being TRBD2 (5 bases). Deletions cut 5 bases from V and 4 bases from J, with 8 bases between. CDR1 is SGHNT and CDR2 is YYREEE in the germline V gene (reference sequence). This CDR3 spans 12 amino acids. CDR3 region: CASRGAADTQYF. The CDR3, as DNA: TGTGCCAGCAGGGGAGCCGCAGATACGCAGTATTTT.

This clone appeared many times. The genes are TRBV5-1 and TRBJ1-3, with TRBD1 matching over 7 bases. The CDR3 runs 16 residues. Germline CDR1 reads SGHRS; CDR2 reads YFSETQ. V lost 4 bases and J lost 1; bases outside the gene matches: 8. The CDR3: CASSGGTAESGNTIYF. The CDR3 DNA reads TGCGCCAGCAGCGGCGGGACAGCTGAGTCTGGAAACACCATATATTTT.

This clone was counted at least ten times. The chain recombines TRBV7-9 with TRBJ2-1; TRBD2 is a possible D gene (6 bases). V was pared by 4 bases and J by 2 bases, with 15 bases between. The CDR3 runs to 16 residues. The germline gives CDR1 SEHNR, CDR2 FQNEAQ (reference sequence). CDR3 protein: CASSSQSGLPYNEQFF. CDR3 DNA sequence: TGTGCCAGCAGCTCCCAAAGCGGGCTTCCCTACAATGAGCAGTTCTTC.

This clone appeared many times. The chain joins TRBV4-1 to TRBJ2-7; TRBD2 agrees at 7 bases. The CDR3 length is 14 residues. The J segment lost 9 bases and the V segment lost 1 base, leaving 9 bases of the junction unmatched. CDR1 is MGHRA, CDR2 YSYEKL, per germline. The CDR3 spells CASSQVNGGKGQYF. In nucleotides, the CDR3 is TGCGCCAGCAGCCAAGTTAACGGGGGGAAAGGGCAGTACTTC.

The chain employs TRBV6-1 and TRBJ2-7; perhaps TRBD1 as D (5 bases). Looked up from germline, CDR1 is MNHNS and CDR2 is SASEGT. Trimming pared 5 bases from V and 6 bases from J, leaving 11 bases between. The CDR3 totals 12 residues. The CDR3 coding sequence is TGTGCCAGCAGTAGGCAGGGTGCCGAGCAGTACTTC. This sequence encodes CASSRQGAEQYF.

CDR3 loop: CASTRHGGQETQYF. The CDR3 DNA follows: TGTGCCAGCACCCGTCACGGGGGCCAAGAGACCCAGTACTTC. This rearrangement joins TRBV28 to TRBJ2-5; D is possibly TRBD2 (6 bases). The CDR3 totals 14 residues. Germline V gene lookup returns CDR1 MDHEN and CDR2 SYDVKM. Trimming left V 7 bases short and J 1 base short, with 13 bases between.

In its sample, this clone was seen many times. This chain connects TRBV5-1 to TRBJ2-1; D gene uncertain. Trimming took 0 bases from V and 0 from J, leaving 13 bases between them. Germline V gene lookup returns CDR1 SGHRS and CDR2 YFSETQ. The CDR3 totals 17 residues. In DNA form, the CDR3 reads TGCGCCAGCAGCTTGGAGCCCTCAACCTCCTCCTACAATGAGCAGTTCTTC. This translates into CASSLEPSTSSYNEQFF.

This clone was observed many times. The chain employs TRBV5-8 and TRBJ2-4, with 7 nucleotides matching TRBD1. The ends lost 5 bases at V and 8 bases at J; junction bases unmatched: 16. The CDR3 loop spans 16 amino acids. Germline V CDR1 and CDR2: SGHTS, YDEGEE. The CDR3 DNA sequence: TGTGCCAGCAGTCTGGATCAGGGGGTCATGGGAGACATTCAGTACTTC. This sequence encodes CASSLDQGVMGDIQYF.

This clone was counted ten times or more. The chain joins TRBV19 to TRBJ1-2; TRBD1 agrees at 9 bases. V lost 1 base, J lost 4 bases, and 7 bases stayed unmatched. Germline values: CDR1 LNHDA, CDR2 SQIVND (reference sequence). The CDR3 has 16 residues. CDR3 loop: CASSIALQGAGYGYTF. The CDR3 nucleotides read TGTGCCAGTAGTATAGCCCTACAGGGGGCAGGCTATGGCTACACCTTC.

This clone was detected many times. The chain employs TRBV13 and TRBJ2-5; D may be TRBD1 (5 bases). The CDR3 sequence is 14 residues long. In germline, CDR1 is PRHDT, CDR2 FYEKMQ (reference sequence). Trimming took off 0 bases at V and 5 bases at J, with 10 bases between the two ends. CDR3: CASSLGPPGETQYF. In DNA form, the CDR3 reads TGTGCCAGCAGCTTAGGGCCCCCAGGGGAGACCCAGTACTTC. The variable domain in full, with the rest retrieved from reference TRBV13 and TRBJ2-5, is AAGVIQSPRHLIKEKRETATLKCYPIPRHDTVYWYQQGPGQDPQFLISFYEKMQSDKGSIPDRFSAQQFSDYHSELNMSSLELGDSALYFCASSLGPPGETQYFGPGTRLLVL.

This clone was seen at least ten times. The chain couples TRBV28 to TRBJ2-1; D gene ambiguous. The length of the CDR3 is 14 residues. Deletions cut 7 bases from V and 4 bases from J, with 14 bases between. Germline values: CDR1 MDHEN, CDR2 SYDVKM. The CDR3 DNA is TGTGCCAGCAAGGATAGCAGAGATTACAATGAGCAGTTCTTC. Its protein product is CASKDSRDYNEQFF.

This clone has at least ten counts. The chain couples TRBV7-2 to TRBJ1-5; 7 nucleotides line up with TRBD1. The length of the CDR3 is 15 residues. The trim removed 4 bases at V and 6 bases at J, leaving 9 bases unmatched. From germline, CDR1 is SGHTA and CDR2 FQGNSA. The DNA for the CDR3 is TGTGCCAGCAGCTCAAACAGGGGATTTGCTCAGCCCCAGCATTTT. Translation: CASSSNRGFAQPQHF.

At least ten counts were recorded for this clone. Other DNA sequences in the sample encode the same CDR3. The genes are TRBV5-1 and TRBJ2-1; TRBD2 aligns across 11 bases. Germline CDR1 SGHRS, CDR2 YFSETQ. With 4 bases clipped from V and 6 bases from J, the junction kept 0 bases outside the gene matches. The length of the CDR3 is 13 residues. The CDR3 DNA reads TGCGCCAGCAGCCTAGCGGGAGGCAATGAGCAGTTCTTC. It is translated as CASSLAGGNEQFF.

This clone was seen repeatedly, ten times or more. This chain uses TRBV7-8 with TRBJ2-3; 11 nucleotides match TRBD2. The V and J ends lost 0 bases and 6 bases, in that order; junction bases with no gene match: 5. CDR3 length: 16 amino acids. The germline V gene encodes CDR1 SGHVS and CDR2 FQNEAQ. CDR3 protein: CASSLAMASGRDTQYF. The CDR3 DNA reads TGTGCCAGCAGCTTAGCGATGGCTAGCGGGAGGGATACGCAGTATTTT.

Many counts were recorded for this clone. The chain employs TRBV11-2 and TRBJ2-1; D possibly corresponds to TRBD1 (7 bases). Trimming shortened V by 5 bases and J by 4 bases, and 18 bases separated the two germline ends. Germline V gene data show CDR1 as SGHAT and CDR2 as FQNNGV. CDR3 length: 16 amino acids. CDR3 in DNA: TGTGCCAGCAGCCTTCAGGGGGGAGGACCTTACAATGAGCAGTTCTTC. Translated: CASSLQGGGPYNEQFF.

This clone appeared many times. The CDR3 loop reads CASSLSRRDNQPQHF. Here the CDR3 DNA reads TGTGCCAGCAGCCTATCTCGTCGGGACAATCAGCCCCAGCATTTT. J is TRBJ1-5 and V is TRBV7-2; D not resolved. This CDR3 is built from 15 residues. Looked up from germline, CDR1 is SGHTA and CDR2 is FQGNSA. The V end was cut by 5 bases, the J end by 3 bases, with 14 bases between.

This clone was counted many times. The rearrangement joins TRBV9 to TRBJ1-1; tentative D call: TRBD1 (5 bases). The CDR3 extends over 13 amino acids. The V end lost 7 bases, the J end lost 5 bases, and 15 bases lay between the germline ends. Germline loops: CDR1 SGDLS, CDR2 YYNGEE. Written as DNA, the CDR3 is TGTGCCAGCGGCAGGGAAGAAGAGACTGAAGCTTTCTTT. Protein product: CASGREEETEAFF.

This clone came up many times. The V gene is TRBV10-2, the J gene TRBJ2-1; no firm D call. CDR3 length: 10 residues. Germline values: CDR1 WSHSY, CDR2 SAAADI. The germline V and J ends were trimmed by 6 bases and 10 bases, with 7 bases remaining between them. The CDR3 DNA sequence: TGCGCCAGCAGGGAGAGCGAGCAGTTCTTC. Translation: CASRESEQFF.

This clone was observed at least ten times. V gene TRBV10-2 combines with J gene TRBJ2-3, with 9 bases aligning to TRBD2. This CDR3 is built from 15 residues. V was clipped by 5 bases and J by 4 bases; unmatched bases: 7. Per germline, CDR1 WSHSY and CDR2 SAAADI. The CDR3 region has the DNA TGCGCCAGCAGTCCGCGCGGGAGGGCCCCAGATACGCAGTATTTT. It is translated as CASSPRGRAPDTQYF.

This clone was counted many times. V gene TRBV5-4 combines with J gene TRBJ2-7; perhaps TRBD2 as D (7 bases). V was clipped by 4 bases and J by 4 bases, with 15 bases between them. Germline V gene data show CDR1 as SGHNT and CDR2 as YYREEE (reference sequence). The CDR3 loop spans 14 amino acids. The CDR3 is CASSIQGGDYEQYF. CDR3 nucleotides: TGTGCCAGCAGCATCCAAGGGGGGGATTACGAGCAGTACTTC.

In this sample, this clone turned up many times. The gene calls are TRBV16 and TRBJ1-4; D unresolved. This CDR3 has 13 amino acids. V dropped 2 bases and J dropped 8 bases, with 9 bases sitting between them. Germline V gene sequence: CDR1 KGHSY, CDR2 FQNENV. CDR3 sequence (DNA): TGTGCCAGCAGCCAACAGGATGGGGAAAAACTGTTTTTT. Amino acids: CASSQQDGEKLFF. The complete variable domain, with remaining parts taken from reference TRBV16 and TRBJ1-4, reads GEEVAQTPKHLVRGEGQKAKLYCAPIKGHSYVFWYQQVLKNEFKFLISFQNENVFDETGMPKERFSAKCLPNSPCSLEIQATKLEDSAVYFCASSQQDGEKLFFGSGTQLSVL.

This clone came up many times. The chain recombines TRBV2 with TRBJ2-7; TRBD1 matches 10 bases. J lost 7 bases, V lost 8 bases, and 11 bases had no gene match. The CDR3 is made up of 14 amino acids. The V gene's germline CDR1 is SNHLY and CDR2 FYNNEI. CDR3: CASLPGQGRWEQYF. The DNA of the CDR3 is TGTGCCAGCCTACCGGGACAGGGGCGTTGGGAGCAGTACTTC.

There are many counts of this clone. The chain joins TRBV19 to TRBJ2-7; D unresolved. The CDR3 is made up of 13 amino acids. Trimming shortened V by 5 bases and J by 0 bases, and 8 bases separated the two germline ends. Germline V gives CDR1 LNHDA, CDR2 SQIVND (reference sequence). CDR3 bases: TGTGCCAGTAGTGTCGTGAGCTCCTACGAGCAGTACTTC. It translates to CASSVVSSYEQYF.

This clone was observed at least ten times. The CDR3 nucleotides are TGTGCCAGCAGTTTACCTGGACAGTCCTACGAGCAGTACTTC. As protein: CASSLPGQSYEQYF. The rearrangement joins TRBV28 to TRBJ2-7; TRBD1 might be the D (6 bases). The CDR3 runs to 14 residues. The germline CDR1 and CDR2 sequences are MDHEN and SYDVKM. Trimming took off 2 bases at V and 1 base at J, with 9 bases between the two ends. Full variable domain (remainder filled in from reference TRBV28 and TRBJ2-7): DVKVTQSSRYLVKRTGEKVFLECVQDMDHENMFWYRQDPGLGLRLIYFSYDVKMKEKGDIPEGYSVSREKKERFSLILESASTNQTSMYLCASSLPGQSYEQYFGPGTRLTVT.

This clone was detected ten times or more. Here the CDR3 DNA reads TGTGCCAGCAGTTTAGCGGCAGAGTCTACGAGGCAGTACTTC. This encodes CASSLAAESTRQYF. The chain is built from TRBV28 and TRBJ2-7; no firm D call. Per the germline V gene, CDR1 is MDHEN and CDR2 is SYDVKM. Deletions cut 2 bases from V and 9 bases from J, with 17 bases between. CDR3 size: 14 residues.

This clone was detected many times. The chain employs TRBV4-2 and TRBJ2-7; D unclear. The CDR3 contains 12 residues. Deletions cut 3 bases from V and 3 bases from J, with 6 bases between. Germline CDR1 LGHNA, CDR2 YNFKEQ. This CDR3 reads CASSQSGYEQYF. In DNA, the CDR3 is TGTGCCAGCAGCCAGTCCGGCTACGAGCAGTACTTC.

In its sample, this clone was seen many times. This chain connects TRBV7-2 to TRBJ2-5; TRBD2 is a possible D gene (7 bases). CDR1 and CDR2 (germline): SGHTA, FQGNSA. Trimming removed 5 bases from V and 2 bases from J, with 18 bases in between. The CDR3 has 16 amino acids. This CDR3 reads CASSPWGASGQETQYF. CDR3 nucleotides: TGTGCCAGCAGCCCGTGGGGGGCTAGCGGTCAAGAGACCCAGTACTTC.

This clone was detected ten times or more. The chain carries TRBV28 and TRBJ1-1, with TRBD1 matching 7 bases. From germline, CDR1 is MDHEN and CDR2 SYDVKM. CDR3 length equals 14 residues. After removal of 4 bases from V and 2 bases from J, the junction contained 4 bases not matched to a gene. CDR3 nucleotides: TGTGCCAGCAGTTACGCAGGGGGTAACACTGAAGCTTTCTTT. The encoded protein is CASSYAGGNTEAFF.

This clone was counted at least ten times. The rearrangement joins TRBV9 to TRBJ2-7; 9 nucleotides agree with TRBD2. V shed 4 bases and J 3 bases; nucleotides not matched to a gene: 5. This CDR3 is 14 amino acids long. Germline CDR1 SGDLS, CDR2 YYNGEE. CDR3 sequence: CASSQGTSSYEQYF. CDR3 nucleotides: TGTGCCAGCAGCCAAGGGACTAGCAGCTACGAGCAGTACTTC.

This clone was observed at least ten times. The CDR3 region is CASSQGGREKLFF. The DNA for the CDR3 is TGTGCCAGCAGCCAGGGCGGGCGGGAAAAACTGTTTTTT. V usage is TRBV14 and J usage is TRBJ1-4; D call uncertain. Germline CDR1 SGHDN, CDR2 FVKESK. Trimming removed 3 bases at V and 8 bases at J, with 10 bases between. The CDR3 extends over 13 amino acids.